Reported below is one T cell receptor beta chain. The antigen remains unidentified. The source of the sample is a study of T cell repertoires in cytomegalovirus infection. Study observations and caveats: HLA-C-restricted CMV clonotypes gave the most frequent clonotype in two of eight donors.

TCRdb redid the calling of the reads with MiXCR, one entry per CDR3 protein. The sample yields tens of thousands of distinct CDR3 sequences, 20% to 25% seen once. Losses at the gene ends were 3 bases for V and 5 bases for J; bases not matched to a gene: 1. Germline V gene sequence: CDR1 DFQATT, CDR2 SNEGSKA (reference sequence). The length of the CDR3 is 12 residues. The chain recombines TRBV20-1 with TRBJ2-3; 8 bases line up with TRBD2. The receptor was isolated from a human donor in good health (CMV status not recorded). Some clones in this sample may be carry-over from other donors' samples. The sample was PBMCs, sequenced either directly or after in vitro stimulation (not recorded which). The DNA of the CDR3 is TGCAGTGCTAGCGGGGGGGGAGATACGCAGTATTTT. Translating gives CSASGGGDTQYF.